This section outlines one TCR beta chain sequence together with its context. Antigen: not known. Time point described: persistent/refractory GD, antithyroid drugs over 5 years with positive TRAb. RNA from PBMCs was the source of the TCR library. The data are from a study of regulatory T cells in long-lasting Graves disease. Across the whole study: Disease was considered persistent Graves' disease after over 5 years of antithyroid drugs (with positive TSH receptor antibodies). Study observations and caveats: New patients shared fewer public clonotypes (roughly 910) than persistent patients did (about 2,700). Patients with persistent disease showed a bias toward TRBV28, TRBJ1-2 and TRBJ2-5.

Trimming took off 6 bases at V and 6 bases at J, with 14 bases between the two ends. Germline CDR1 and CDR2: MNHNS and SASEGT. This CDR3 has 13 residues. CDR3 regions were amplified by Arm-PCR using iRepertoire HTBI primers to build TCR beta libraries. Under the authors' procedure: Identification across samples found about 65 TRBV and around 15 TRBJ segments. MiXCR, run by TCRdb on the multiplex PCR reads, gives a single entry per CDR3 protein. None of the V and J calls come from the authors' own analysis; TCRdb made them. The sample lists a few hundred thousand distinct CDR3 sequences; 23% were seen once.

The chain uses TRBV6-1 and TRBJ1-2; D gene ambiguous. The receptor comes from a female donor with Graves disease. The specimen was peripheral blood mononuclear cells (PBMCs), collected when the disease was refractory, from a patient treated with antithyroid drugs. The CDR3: CASSPLSGDGYTF. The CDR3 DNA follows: TGTGCCAGCAGCCCCCTAAGTGGGGATGGCTACACCTTC.